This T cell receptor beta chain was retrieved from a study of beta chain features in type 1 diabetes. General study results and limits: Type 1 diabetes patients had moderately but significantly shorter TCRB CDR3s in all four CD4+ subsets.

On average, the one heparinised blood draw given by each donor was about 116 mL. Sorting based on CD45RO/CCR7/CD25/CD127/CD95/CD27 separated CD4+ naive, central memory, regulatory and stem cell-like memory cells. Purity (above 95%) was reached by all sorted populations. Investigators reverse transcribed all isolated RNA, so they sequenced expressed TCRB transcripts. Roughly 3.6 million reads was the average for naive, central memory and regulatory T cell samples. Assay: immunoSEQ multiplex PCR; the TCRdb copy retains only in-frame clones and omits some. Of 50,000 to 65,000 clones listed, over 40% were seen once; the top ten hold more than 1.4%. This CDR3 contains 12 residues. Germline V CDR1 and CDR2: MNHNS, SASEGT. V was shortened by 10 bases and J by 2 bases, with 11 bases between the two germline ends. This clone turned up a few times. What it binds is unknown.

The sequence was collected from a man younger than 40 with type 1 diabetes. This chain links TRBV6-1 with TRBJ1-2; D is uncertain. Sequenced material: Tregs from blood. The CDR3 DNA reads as TGTGCCATCCCTATTCTGAACTATGGCTACACCTTC. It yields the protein CAIPILNYGYTF.